The 6 T cell receptor beta chains listed next were all sequenced from one sample in a study of T cells in Graves' hyperthyroidism and ophthalmopathy. Amplified regions were TCR beta CDR3 sequences from RNA transcripts. The HTBI primer set was used in a first-round RT-PCR of the TCR CDR3. TCRdb fed the multiplex PCR reads into MiXCR, producing one record per CDR3 protein. The sample holds 600,000 or so distinct CDR3 sequences; roughly 16% are singletons and the top ten take around 3.9%. What was sequenced was blood. The receptors originated from a woman aged 25 to 39 with Graves' hyperthyroidism.

The sample holds many counts of this clonotype. The V gene is TRBV6-1, the J gene TRBJ1-2; D is undetermined. The CDR3 length is 13 residues. CDR1 and CDR2 (germline): MNHNS, SASEGT. Trimming took off 1 base at V and 8 bases at J, with 11 bases between the two ends. The CDR3 region has the DNA TGTGCCAGCAGTGAAGAGGGCCTGGGCGGCTACACCTTC. The encoded protein is CASSEEGLGGYTF.

This clonotype appeared many times. The chain uses TRBV2 and TRBJ1-4; 7 bases fit TRBD1. J was trimmed by 7 bases and V by 0 bases; bases with no gene match: 11. The CDR3 covers 17 residues. From germline, CDR1 is SNHLY and CDR2 FYNNEI. This CDR3 reads CASSEAPRLTGIEKLFF. Here the CDR3 DNA reads TGTGCCAGCAGTGAAGCGCCTCGCTTGACAGGGATTGAAAAACTGTTTTTT.

This clonotype was detected many times. The DNA for the CDR3 is TGTGCCAGCAGTTACTCGAGAGCGGGGAGGCGGAGCTACGAGCAGTACTTC. Its translation is CASSYSRAGRRSYEQYF. The genes are TRBV6-2 or TRBV6-3 and TRBJ2-7, with 7 bases fitting TRBD2. Germline trimming cut 0 bases from V and 3 bases from J; bases unmatched to any gene: 11. This CDR3 comprises 17 residues. Germline CDR1 and CDR2: MNHEY and SVGEGT.

Comments on this clonotype: A single base separates this from a much larger clone, so it may be a read error. The chain uses TRBV2 and TRBJ2-1, with D possibly matching TRBD1 (5 bases). The V end lost 4 bases, the J end lost 5 bases, and 12 bases lay between the germline ends. Looked up from germline, CDR1 is SNHLY and CDR2 is FYNNEI. The CDR3 has 14 amino acids. This CDR3 is CASSGWAGNNEQFF. CDR3 bases: TGTGCCAGCAGTGGGTGGGCAGGGAACAATGAGCAGTTCTTC.

This clonotype has only a few counts. J is TRBJ2-7 and V is TRBV24-1; 11 bases map to TRBD2. The V gene's germline CDR1 is KGHDR and CDR2 SFDVKD. The CDR3 covers 16 residues. Trimming cost V 5 bases and J 7 bases; bases outside gene matches: 12. The CDR3 sequence: CATSGGRPSGGKEQYF. The CDR3 DNA reads TGTGCCACCAGTGGTGGTAGGCCTAGCGGGGGGAAGGAGCAGTACTTC.

The genes are TRBV5-4 and TRBJ2-7, with TRBD2 matching over 7 bases. The CDR3 is 15 amino acids. V lost 4 bases and J lost 3; bases outside the gene matches: 10. The V gene's germline CDR1 is SGHNT and CDR2 YYREEE (reference sequence). CDR3 region: CASSPDGGVGYEQYF. The DNA of the CDR3 is TGTGCCAGCAGCCCCGATGGGGGGGTCGGCTACGAGCAGTACTTC.